The following is a T cell receptor beta chain sequence with its context. Its antigen is unidentified. All TRB cDNA libraries came from 5' RACE performed with UMI labels. TCRdb re-called the 5' RACE reads; one entry per CDR3 protein, DNA not given. The sample includes 150,000 to 180,000 distinct CDR3 sequences. The germline V gene encodes CDR1 SEHNR and CDR2 FQNEAQ (reference sequence). CDR3 length equals 12 residues. This sample stems from a study of CXCR3-negative and CXCR3-positive naive CD8 T cells. Study-level results: Memory cells differed in TRBV-TRBJ usage, but naive CXCR3-negative and CXCR3-positive cells had similar usage. The study found more hydrophobic TRB CDR3s in CXCR3-positive naive cells than in CXCR3-negative naive cells.

Sequencing was done on a sample of naive CXCR3+ CD8+ T cells from blood. Noted subset: CD45RO-CCR7+CD27+CD95- naive CD8+ T cells expressing CXCR3 (TNR3+). The TCR comes from a human donor in good health. Some clones in this sample may be carry-over from other donors' samples. The chain recombines TRBV7-9 with TRBJ2-1. CDR3 sequence reads: CASSLVPHEQFF.